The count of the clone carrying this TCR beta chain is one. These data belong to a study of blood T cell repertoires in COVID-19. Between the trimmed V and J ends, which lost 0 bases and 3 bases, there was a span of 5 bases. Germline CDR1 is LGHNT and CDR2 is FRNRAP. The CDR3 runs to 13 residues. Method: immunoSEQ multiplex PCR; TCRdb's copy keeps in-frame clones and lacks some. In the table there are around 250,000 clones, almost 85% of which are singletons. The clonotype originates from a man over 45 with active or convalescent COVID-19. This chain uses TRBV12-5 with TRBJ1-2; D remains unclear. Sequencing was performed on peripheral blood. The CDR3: CASGLVRDYGYTF. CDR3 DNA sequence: TGTGCTAGTGGTTTGGTCCGGGACTATGGCTACACCTTC.